This T cell receptor (beta chain) is drawn from a study of OX40 agonist ivuxolimab in advanced cancers. V lost 2 bases and J lost 4, with 9 bases in between. Looked up from germline, CDR1 is LGHNT and CDR2 is FRNRAP. The CDR3 has 14 residues. Sequenced by immunoSEQ multiplex PCR; TCRdb stores in-frame clones only, minus some. The sample consists of roughly 50,000 clones, about 86% of them appearing once. A note on this clone: What it binds is not known.

Points from the study as a whole: Expanded clones belonging to CD8+ T cells outnumbered, on average, those of CD4+. Both CD4+ and CD8+ T cell populations in blood had undergone clonal expansion by week 6 at 0.1 to 3.0 mg/kg.

The chain couples TRBV12-5 to TRBJ1-5, with D unresolved. This receptor was taken from an adult with an advanced solid tumor such as melanoma, head and neck, liver or kidney cancer. The specimen was CD4+ or CD8+ T cells sorted from blood, collected in a trial of the OX40 agonist ivuxolimab. The DNA for the CDR3 is TGTGCTAGTGGTTTGAGATGGGATAATCAGCCCCAGCATTTT. Its translation is CASGLRWDNQPQHF. Full variable domain (rest looked up from reference TRBV12-5 and TRBJ1-5): DARVTQTPRHKVTEMGQEVTMRCQPILGHNTVFWYRQTMMQGLELLAYFRNRAPLDDSGMPKDRFSAEMPDATLATLKIQPSEPRDSAVYFCASGLRWDNQPQHFGDGTRLSIL.